This entry is about one T cell receptor (beta chain). Antigen: not known. This specimen comes from a study of T cells after yellow fever vaccination. Study results and caveats: The secondary response was weaker, and its peak arrived faster, on day 5 versus 15. Most clones from primary vaccination were detected again post-booster (approximately 97% CD4, 88% CD8). Contaminants from the bulk population, in the form of abundant clonotypes, could be found in FACS-sorted repertoires.

Looked up from germline, CDR1 is SQVTM and CDR2 is ANQGSEA. The CDR3 loop spans 13 amino acids. V lost 7 bases to trimming and J lost 3 bases, with 12 bases between them. TCR cDNA was made by 5'RACE template switching, adding a universal primer site and UMIs. MiXCR, applied by TCRdb to the 5' RACE reads, yields one record per CDR3 protein. The repertoire consists of 250,000 to 300,000 distinct CDR3 sequences, with about 5.2% occurring once and the leading ten covering 2.5% to 4%. Sample: CD4+ T cells sorted from PBMCs, taken on the day of the yellow fever booster vaccination. The chain has TRBV29-1 and TRBJ1-4, with D possibly TRBD1 on 6 matching bases. This TCR derives from a man younger than 35 who received the YFV17D yellow fever vaccine. The CDR3 coding sequence is TGCAGCGGGATGACAGGAGCTAATGAAAAACTGTTTTTT. It encodes CSGMTGANEKLFF.